This TCR beta chain was recorded in a study of cytomegalovirus exposure and HLA in healthy donors. A note on this clone: Its antigen is unknown.

The CDR3 runs 11 residues. V dropped 1 base and J dropped 12 bases, with 8 bases sitting between them. Looked up from germline, CDR1 is LGHNA and CDR2 is YNFKEQ. Study-level results: Analyses of presence and absence presupposed an approximately uniform sequencing depth across donors. Within an earlier analysis, most TCR beta V segments proved productive either about 90% or about 30% of the time.

PCR amplification relied on 60 Vbeta primers (plus 13 Jbeta primers). Sequenced by immunoSEQ multiplex PCR; TCRdb stores in-frame clones only, minus some. The repertoire includes about 200,000 clones, roughly four fifths of them detected once, and about 0.1% sits in the top ten. The sequenced sample was PBMCs. J is TRBJ2-3 and V is TRBV4-2, with D possibly TRBD2 on 6 matching bases. The sequence derives from a boy aged 2 to 10 in good health and CMV-seronegative. The CDR3 nucleotides read TGTGCCAGCAGCCAAGCTGGGACTCAGTATTTT. As protein: CASSQAGTQYF.